The 9 T cell receptor beta chains below come from one sample, sequenced in a study of T cells in Graves' hyperthyroidism and ophthalmopathy. The investigators amplified TCR beta CDR3 regions from RNA transcripts. First-round RT-PCR of the TCR CDR3 relied on the HTBI primer set. TCRdb redid the calling of the multiplex PCR reads with MiXCR, one entry per CDR3 protein. Here the sample spans about 410,000 distinct CDR3 sequences, approximately 14% being singletons. Sequences were obtained from blood. These receptors came from a man younger than 35 with Graves' ophthalmopathy.

The J gene is TRBJ2-1, the V gene TRBV5-1, with 14 nucleotides matching TRBD2. The CDR3 covers 16 residues. Germline CDR1 reads SGHRS; CDR2 reads YFSETQ. V shed 4 bases and J 3 bases; nucleotides not matched to a gene: 3. Written as DNA, the CDR3 is TGCGCCAGCAGCCACGGGACTAGCGGGAGCTACAATGAGCAGTTCTTC. Translating it yields CASSHGTSGSYNEQFF.

The sample holds many counts of this clonotype. V and J are TRBV7-9 and TRBJ1-1; D might be TRBD1 (5 bases). V gave up 5 bases and J gave up 5 bases, with 12 bases separating them. Germline V lookup: CDR1 SEHNR, CDR2 FQNEAQ (reference sequence). The CDR3 runs 13 residues. The CDR3 DNA reads TGTGCCAGCAGCACTGGACATTCGACTGAAGCTTTCTTT. This codes for CASSTGHSTEAFF.

This clonotype was observed at least ten times. The genes are TRBV10-3 and TRBJ2-5, with 10 bases identical to TRBD2. Unmatched junction bases numbered 13, after V lost 6 bases and J lost 6 bases. The germline gives CDR1 ENHRY, CDR2 SYGVKD. The CDR3 extends over 16 amino acids. DNA for the CDR3: TGTGCCATCAGAGAAGCCCTAGCGGGAGTCGTGAAGACCCAGTACTTC. As protein: CAIREALAGVVKTQYF.

This clonotype was picked up many times. V and J are TRBV6-5 and TRBJ2-3; the D is unclear. The length of the CDR3 is 14 residues. Trimming removed 0 bases from V and 6 bases from J, with 10 bases in between. Germline CDR1 reads MNHEY; CDR2 reads SVGAGI. The CDR3 region is CASSYSNLRDTQYF. In DNA form, the CDR3 reads TGTGCCAGCAGTTACTCGAATCTTCGGGATACGCAGTATTTT.

The V and J genes are TRBV6-4 and TRBJ2-3; D is possibly TRBD1 (5 bases). The CDR3 extends over 12 amino acids. V was shortened by 2 bases and J by 10 bases, with 10 bases between the two germline ends. In germline, CDR1 is MRHNA, CDR2 SNTAGT. In nucleotides, the CDR3 is TGTGCCAGCAGTGACAGGGGTATTTCGCAGTATTTT. Its protein product is CASSDRGISQYF.

This clonotype was counted many times. The V and J genes are TRBV11-2 and TRBJ2-7; 9 nucleotides agree with TRBD1. The length of the CDR3 is 17 residues. Germline CDR1 and CDR2: SGHAT and FQNNGV. The V gene end was trimmed by 5 bases and the J gene end by 3 bases; junction bases not matched to a gene: 14. The DNA of the CDR3 is TGTGCCAGCAGCCCAGAGGGCCGGACAGGGGCTGTCTACGAGCAGTACTTC. Amino acids: CASSPEGRTGAVYEQYF.

This clonotype was seen at least ten times. The chain recombines TRBV7-8 with TRBJ2-7, with D perhaps assigned TRBD1 or TRBD2 (6 bases each). Trimming stripped 5 bases from V and 5 bases from J, with 19 bases between. The CDR3 totals 15 residues. Germline V CDR1 and CDR2: SGHVS, FQNEAQ. CDR3 sequence reads: CASSAWGASYDEQYF. CDR3 nucleotide sequence: TGTGCCAGCAGCGCCTGGGGGGCCTCCTATGACGAGCAGTACTTC.

The chain combines TRBV11-2 with TRBJ2-7; D possibly corresponds to TRBD1 (6 bases). Germline CDR1 and CDR2: SGHAT and FQNNGV. V shed 1 base and J shed 2 bases, with 9 bases lying between them. CDR3 size: 14 residues. CDR3 DNA sequence: TGTGCCAGCAGCTTAGTCTCAGGGGCCTACGAGCAGTACTTC. Protein product: CASSLVSGAYEQYF. The whole variable domain, remainder taken from reference TRBV11-2 and TRBJ2-7, is EAGVAQSPRYKIIEKRQSVAFWCNPISGHATLYWYQQILGQGPKLLIQFQNNGVVDDSQLPKDRFSAERLKGVDSTLKIQPAKLEDSAVYLCASSLVSGAYEQYFGPGTRLTVT.

The chain has TRBV4-2 and TRBJ1-1; D is perhaps TRBD1 (5 bases). The CDR3 runs to 18 residues. The V gene's germline CDR1 is LGHNA and CDR2 YNFKEQ. Trimming took 0 bases from V and 5 from J, leaving 22 bases between them. The CDR3: CASSQDMVQGLRGTEAFF. The CDR3 bases are TGTGCCAGCAGCCAAGATATGGTTCAGGGCCTCCGAGGTACTGAAGCTTTCTTT.